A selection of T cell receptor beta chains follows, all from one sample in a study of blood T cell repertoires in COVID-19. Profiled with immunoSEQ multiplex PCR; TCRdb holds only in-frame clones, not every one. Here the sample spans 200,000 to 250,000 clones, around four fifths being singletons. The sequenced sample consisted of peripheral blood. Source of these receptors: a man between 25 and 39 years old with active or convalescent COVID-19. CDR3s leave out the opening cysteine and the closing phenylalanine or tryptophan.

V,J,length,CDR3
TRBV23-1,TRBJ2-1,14,APRGGTSSKVDEQF
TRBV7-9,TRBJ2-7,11,ASSVQGTTEQY
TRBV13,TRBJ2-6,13,ASSVASGGANVLT
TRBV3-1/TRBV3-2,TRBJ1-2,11,ASSLDGNYGYT
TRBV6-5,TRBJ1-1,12,ASRTGGPHTEAF
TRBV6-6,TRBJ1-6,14,ASSRDMASYNSPLH
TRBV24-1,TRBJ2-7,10,ATSRQGDEQY
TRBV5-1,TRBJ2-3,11,ASSSGIPDTQY
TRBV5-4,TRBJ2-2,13,ASSLQGARTGELF
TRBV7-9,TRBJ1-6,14,ASSPEGDPYNSPLH
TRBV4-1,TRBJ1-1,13,ASSQVAGMNTEAF
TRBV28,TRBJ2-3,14,ASSEPIAGGTDTQY